One sample yielded the 31 T cell receptor beta chains listed below, sequenced in a study of cytomegalovirus exposure and HLA in healthy donors. PCR primers comprised 60 Vbeta and 13 Jbeta primers. Only in-frame clones appear in the TCRdb table, and some are missing; sequencing was by immunoSEQ multiplex PCR. The table shows fewer than 250,000 clones, with 76% occurring only once. Source material: PBMCs. These receptors came from a young man in good health and CMV-seronegative.

The rearrangement links TRBV9 to TRBJ2-2; TRBD1 is a possible D gene (5 bases). The CDR3 extends over 16 amino acids. The V gene's germline CDR1 is SGDLS and CDR2 YYNGEE. Trimming shortened V by 2 bases and J by 4 bases, and 15 bases separated the two germline ends. CDR3 sequence: CASSVQGAAPTGELFF. The CDR3 DNA is TGTGCCAGCAGCGTCCAAGGGGCAGCTCCCACCGGGGAGCTGTTTTTT.

The chain recombines TRBV4-1 with TRBJ2-1; D is perhaps TRBD1 (7 bases). CDR1 and CDR2 (germline): MGHRA, YSYEKL. V shed 3 bases and J shed 6 bases, with 15 bases lying between them. This CDR3 is 15 amino acids long. In DNA, the CDR3 is TGCGCCAGCAGCCATGCAGGGGGGCCCGCCAATGAGCAGTTCTTC. Translated: CASSHAGGPANEQFF.

This clone was seen a handful of times. The V call is TRBV29-1, the J call TRBJ1-2; 9 nucleotides match TRBD1. V was pared by 7 bases and J by 2 bases, with 5 bases of the junction left unmatched. This CDR3 region has 13 residues. Germline assignment: CDR1 SQVTM and CDR2 ANQGSEA. The CDR3 bases are TGCAGCGCCGTACAGGGGGCGAACTATGGCTACACCTTC. Amino acids: CSAVQGANYGYTF.

The V and J genes are TRBV5-4 and TRBJ2-7; TRBD1 is a possible D gene (5 bases). V was shortened by 1 base and J by 1 base, with 9 bases between the two germline ends. CDR1 and CDR2 from the germline V gene are SGHNT and YYREEE (reference sequence). This CDR3 spans 14 amino acids. The chain's CDR3 is CASSLTGTSYEQYF. The DNA of the CDR3 is TGTGCCAGCAGCTTGACAGGTACATCCTACGAGCAGTACTTC.

V is TRBV19 and J is TRBJ2-2, with a weak D call TRBD1 (6 bases). V lost 2 bases, J lost 2 bases, and 9 bases lay in between. CDR3 length equals 15 residues. Germline V CDR1 and CDR2: LNHDA, SQIVND (reference sequence). CDR3 nucleotide sequence: TGTGCCAGTAGTATACACAGGGCTAACACCGGGGAGCTGTTTTTT. Its translation is CASSIHRANTGELFF.

The chain uses TRBV5-1 and TRBJ2-1; 13 bases match TRBD2. The V gene end was trimmed by 0 bases and the J gene end by 7 bases; junction bases not matched to a gene: 13. Per germline, CDR1 SGHRS and CDR2 YFSETQ. The CDR3 covers 19 residues. The CDR3 nucleotides read TGCGCCAGCAGCTTGGCCGGCGGAGGACTAGCGGGAGCTGTAAATGAGCAGTTCTTC. This encodes CASSLAGGGLAGAVNEQFF.

V usage is TRBV19 and J usage is TRBJ2-1, with TRBD2 matching over 7 bases. J gave up 7 bases and V 6 bases, and 9 bases lay outside the gene matches. CDR3 size: 14 residues. The germline V gene has CDR1 LNHDA and CDR2 SQIVND (reference sequence). CDR3 nucleotides: TGTGCCAGTAGGTCCGGGACTAATAGGAATGAGCAGTTCTTC. It yields the protein CASRSGTNRNEQFF.

This chain uses TRBV18 with TRBJ1-5; no definite D call. The CDR3 has 14 amino acids. The germline gives CDR1 KGHSH, CDR2 LQKENI. Between the trimmed V and J ends, which lost 3 bases and 4 bases, there was a span of 10 bases. The CDR3 sequence: CASSPNFVNQPQHF. The CDR3 nucleotides are TGTGCCAGCTCACCCAACTTTGTTAATCAGCCCCAGCATTTT.

The chain employs TRBV10-2 and TRBJ2-6; tentatively, D is TRBD1 (5 bases). Trimming removed 0 bases from V and 4 bases from J, with 7 bases in between. CDR1 and CDR2 (germline): WSHSY, SAAADI. The CDR3 sequence is 15 residues long. CDR3 loop: CASSESTVGANVLTF. The CDR3 bases are TGCGCCAGCAGTGAGTCGACAGTCGGGGCCAACGTCCTGACTTTC.

The V gene is TRBV9, the J gene TRBJ2-7, with 9 nucleotides matching TRBD1. V lost 3 bases, J lost 7 bases, and 5 bases stayed unmatched. The CDR3 runs to 13 residues. The germline CDR1 and CDR2 sequences are SGDLS and YYNGEE. The CDR3 coding sequence is TGTGCCAGCAGCGCAAGACAGGGGGGTGAGCAGTACTTC. This codes for CASSARQGGEQYF. Supplemented by reference TRBV9 and TRBJ2-7, the full variable domain reads DSGVTQTPKHLITATGQRVTLRCSPRSGDLSVYWYQQSLDQGLQFLIQYYNGEERAKGNILERFSAQQFPDLHSELNLSSLELGDSALYFCASSARQGGEQYFGPGTRLTVT.

This clone was detected a few times. This chain uses TRBV18 with TRBJ1-5; a weak D match, TRBD1 (5 bases). This CDR3 spans 15 amino acids. Germline loops: CDR1 KGHSH, CDR2 LQKENI. V gave up 2 bases and J gave up 5 bases, with 13 bases separating them. The CDR3 nucleotides are TGTGCCAGCTCACCAGAATCGGGGGGATATCAGCCCCAGCATTTT. This gives the protein CASSPESGGYQPQHF. The entire variable domain, with the rest obtained from reference TRBV18 and TRBJ1-5, is as follows: NAGVMQNPRHLVRRRGQEARLRCSPMKGHSHVYWYRQLPEEGLKFMVYLQKENIIDESGMPKERFSAEFPKEGPSILRIQQVVRGDSAAYFCASSPESGGYQPQHFGDGTRLSIL.

This chain joins TRBV5-1 and TRBJ2-1; 10 nucleotides align to TRBD2. CDR3 size: 14 residues. Germline V CDR1 and CDR2: SGHRS, YFSETQ. The junction had 6 bases not matched to a gene; V was cut back by 4 bases and J by 8 bases. Here the CDR3 DNA reads TGCGCCAGCAGCCCCGGGACTAGCGCCGATGAGCAGTTCTTC. Protein product: CASSPGTSADEQFF.

About this clone itself: Other nucleotide sequences in the sample specify the same CDR3. The rearrangement joins TRBV6-1 to TRBJ1-5; 7 bases fit TRBD1. The J segment lost 7 bases and the V segment lost 4 bases, leaving 4 bases of the junction unmatched. The length of the CDR3 is 13 residues. Germline V gives CDR1 MNHNS, CDR2 SASEGT. The DNA of the CDR3 is TGTGCCAGCAGTGGACAGGGTAAACAGCCCCAGCATTTT. It translates to CASSGQGKQPQHF.

The chain couples TRBV7-9 to TRBJ2-7; possibly TRBD2 for D (6 bases). V shed 1 base and J shed 6 bases, with 13 bases lying between them. The V gene's germline CDR1 is SEHNR and CDR2 FQNEAQ (reference sequence). This CDR3 contains 14 residues. The chain's CDR3 is CASSLDGSVREQYF. The CDR3 DNA follows: TGTGCCAGCAGCTTAGACGGGAGTGTCCGCGAGCAGTACTTC.

This clone appeared a few times. The CDR3 region is CASSPPGGRAFEQFF. CDR3 bases: TGTGCCAGCTCACCACCGGGCGGGAGGGCCTTCGAGCAGTTCTTC. The gene calls are TRBV18 and TRBJ2-1, with 9 bases lining up with TRBD2. CDR1 is KGHSH, CDR2 LQKENI, per germline. CDR3 length: 15 residues. V was pared by 0 bases and J by 10 bases, with 7 bases of the junction left unmatched.

The DNA of the CDR3 is TGTGCCATCAGTGAGTCTAGGACTTGGGGGCCAGAGACCCAGTACTTC. Protein product: CAISESRTWGPETQYF. The chain employs TRBV10-3 and TRBJ2-5; tentatively, D is TRBD1 (6 bases). Germline CDR1 reads ENHRY; CDR2 reads SYGVKD. The CDR3 sequence is 16 residues long. V dropped 0 bases and J dropped 4 bases, with 15 bases sitting between them.

The chain has TRBV5-1 and TRBJ2-3, with TRBD2 identical over 9 bases. The germline CDR1 and CDR2 sequences are SGHRS and YFSETQ. V gave up 0 bases and J gave up 4 bases; unmatched junction bases: 9. This CDR3 has 17 amino acids. The chain's CDR3 is CASSLVGSGRPADTQYF. The CDR3 DNA follows: TGCGCCAGCAGCTTGGTTGGTAGCGGGAGACCCGCAGATACGCAGTATTTT.

The gene calls are TRBV4-1 and TRBJ1-5; 8 bases match TRBD1. The CDR3 consists of 15 residues. Germline trimming cut 7 bases from V and 6 bases from J; bases unmatched to any gene: 11. Germline V gene sequence: CDR1 MGHRA, CDR2 YSYEKL. The CDR3 region has the DNA TGCGCCAGCACCTCGGGGCAGGGGGCTTTTCAGCCCCAGCATTTT. Translated: CASTSGQGAFQPQHF.

The gene calls are TRBV11-2 and TRBJ2-3; maybe TRBD2 (6 bases). V lost 7 bases and J lost 11, with 28 bases in between. The germline V gene encodes CDR1 SGHAT and CDR2 FQNNGV. CDR3 length: 16 amino acids. The CDR3 loop reads CASTQTVPGTHEGQYF. In DNA form, the CDR3 reads TGTGCCAGCACCCAGACGGTCCCGGGGACTCATGAGGGGCAGTATTTT.

This clone was seen a handful of times. The chain recombines TRBV2 with TRBJ1-1; D is ambiguous. This CDR3 has 11 residues. Germline assignment: CDR1 SNHLY and CDR2 FYNNEI. V lost 6 bases and J 5 bases, leaving 7 bases between the germline ends. In DNA form, the CDR3 reads TGTGCCAGCAGAAGGGAGACTGAAGCTTTCTTT. It codes for CASRRETEAFF.

This clone occurred once. The chain is built from TRBV7-9 and TRBJ2-1, with TRBD1 matching over 7 bases. The V and J ends lost 6 bases and 0 bases, in that order; junction bases with no gene match: 17. Germline lookup yields CDR1 SEHNR and CDR2 FQNEAQ (reference sequence). This CDR3 contains 19 residues. CDR3 sequence (DNA): TGTGCCAGCAGATCAGCCTTAGGGACAGAGAGAAGCTCCTACAATGAGCAGTTCTTC. Translating gives CASRSALGTERSSYNEQFF.

The chain recombines TRBV12-5 with TRBJ1-2; D unclear. V was cut by 5 bases and J by 8 bases, with 12 bases left in between. This CDR3 comprises 12 residues. Germline V CDR1 and CDR2: LGHNT, FRNRAP. CDR3 loop: CASGPGLQGYTF. The CDR3 DNA reads TGTGCTAGTGGTCCCGGACTTCAAGGCTACACCTTC.

The chain is built from TRBV19 and TRBJ1-5, with D perhaps TRBD1 (5 bases). V was cut by 5 bases and J by 5 bases, with 19 bases left in between. The CDR3 runs 16 residues. The V gene's germline CDR1 is LNHDA and CDR2 SQIVND (reference sequence). As DNA, the CDR3 is TGTGCCAGTAGTCTCGCCCCACCAGGGCGCTATCAGCCCCAGCATTTT. Encoded protein: CASSLAPPGRYQPQHF.

This chain links TRBV5-5 with TRBJ2-1; 9 bases are a match to TRBD2. Germline V gives CDR1 SGHKS, CDR2 YYEKEE (reference sequence). This CDR3 is built from 17 residues. V shed 1 base and J 0 bases; nucleotides not matched to a gene: 5. The CDR3 region is CASSLRASGTSYNEQFF. The CDR3 DNA reads TGTGCCAGCAGCTTGAGGGCTAGCGGGACCTCCTACAATGAGCAGTTCTTC.

The table lists this clone with many counts. The CDR3 bases are TGCGCCAGCAGCCAAGGACAGGGACGGAACACCGGGGAGCTGTTTTTT. Residues: CASSQGQGRNTGELFF. V usage is TRBV4-1 and J usage is TRBJ2-2, with 7 bases lining up with TRBD1. Germline V CDR1 and CDR2: MGHRA, YSYEKL. The length of the CDR3 is 16 residues. V was pared by 1 base and J by 1 base, with 3 bases of the junction left unmatched.

This clone was found a few times. This sequence joins TRBV5-4 and TRBJ2-3; TRBD2 might be the D (6 bases). This CDR3 is 15 amino acids long. The germline V gene encodes CDR1 SGHNT and CDR2 YYREEE (reference sequence). Deletions cut 3 bases from V and 4 bases from J, with 15 bases between. CDR3 bases: TGTGCCAGCAGCTCCCGGCGGGATCAGTCAGATACGCAGTATTTT. It is translated as CASSSRRDQSDTQYF.

The J gene is TRBJ2-7, the V gene TRBV5-1; D gene uncertain. This CDR3 is built from 11 residues. V dropped 0 bases and J dropped 5 bases, with 3 bases sitting between them. Germline CDR1 SGHRS, CDR2 YFSETQ. CDR3 region: CASSLAHEQYF. Written as DNA, the CDR3 is TGCGCCAGCAGCTTGGCTCACGAGCAGTACTTC.

In this sample, this clone turned up a few times. The rearrangement uses TRBV5-4 and TRBJ2-5; D possibly corresponds to TRBD1 (5 bases). The V and J ends lost 2 bases and 4 bases respectively, with 12 bases between them. The CDR3 is made up of 14 amino acids. Per the germline V gene, CDR1 is SGHNT and CDR2 is YYREEE (reference sequence). CDR3 DNA sequence: TGTGCCAGCAGCTTATCAGGGCTCTCAGAGACCCAGTACTTC. Translation gives CASSLSGLSETQYF.

The chain has TRBV29-1 and TRBJ2-4; the D gene is possibly TRBD2 (5 bases). The CDR3 sequence is 14 residues long. Per the germline V gene, CDR1 is SQVTM and CDR2 is ANQGSEA. V gave up 6 bases and J gave up 8 bases, with 20 bases separating them. The CDR3 loop is CSVLPRNRADIQYF. For the CDR3, the DNA is TGCAGCGTGCTACCAAGAAACCGAGCGGACATTCAGTACTTC.

V and J are TRBV7-9 and TRBJ1-4, with D possibly matching TRBD1 (6 bases). Deletions cut 5 bases from V and 5 bases from J, with 21 bases between. The CDR3 covers 17 residues. Per the germline V gene, CDR1 is SEHNR and CDR2 is FQNEAQ (reference sequence). This chain's CDR3 is CASSPRAEGEKNEKLFF. In DNA, the CDR3 is TGTGCCAGCAGCCCTAGGGCTGAGGGGGAGAAGAATGAAAAACTGTTTTTT.

The table lists this clone with a count of one. The V gene is TRBV5-4, the J gene TRBJ2-3; 9 bases map to TRBD1. The CDR3 extends over 15 amino acids. Germline V gives CDR1 SGHNT, CDR2 YYREEE (reference sequence). The V segment lost 4 bases and the J segment 2 bases; nucleotides outside the gene matches: 5. CDR3 protein: CASSTRQGDTDTQYF. The CDR3 DNA is TGTGCCAGCAGCACCAGACAGGGGGACACAGATACGCAGTATTTT.